This TCR beta chain was identified in a study of T cells in Graves' hyperthyroidism and ophthalmopathy. V was trimmed by 8 bases and J by 1 base, leaving 14 bases between them. This CDR3 is built from 14 residues. Germline V lookup: CDR1 SNHLY, CDR2 FYNNEI. Study-wide results and caveats: The model made its ophthalmopathy prediction, and onset followed a median 6.5 months later. Through a model of 13 V-J features, ophthalmopathy was separated from stable hyperthyroidism.

Researchers took RNA transcripts and amplified the TCR beta CDR3 regions from them. RT-PCR in the first round (using the HTBI primer set) targeted the TCR CDR3. TCRdb re-derived calls from the multiplex PCR reads in MiXCR, one entry per CDR3 protein. Altogether hundreds of thousands of distinct CDR3 sequences are present, 35% to 45% being singletons, with the ten largest covering 8% to 9%. Worth noting for this clonotype: Its antigen is undetermined.

Patients counted as stable if ophthalmopathy did not develop within 18 months. The rearrangement uses TRBV2 and TRBJ1-2, with no clear D. Sequencing was performed on blood. The TCR originated in a man between 18 and 29 years old with Graves' hyperthyroidism. The CDR3 DNA sequence: TGTGCCAGCGTTGGACCACGGCTTAACTATGGCTACACCTTC. This codes for CASVGPRLNYGYTF.